This T cell receptor (beta chain) is drawn from a study of T-cell reconstitution after alpha-beta-depleted transplantation in children. At least ten counts were recorded for this clonotype. Unique molecular identifiers were used in preparing the TCRbeta library. TCRdb re-called the PCR reads with MiXCR, one entry per CDR3 protein. The sample has about 190,000 distinct CDR3 sequences, approximately 6.8% seen once. This sequence was found in a human donor who donated a stem cell graft to a child with Wiskott-Aldrich syndrome. The sequencing used PBMCs from the stem cell graft donor, collected from the stem cell graft.

This CDR3 is CASSGQHTEAFF. CDR3 bases: TGCGCCAGCAGTGGACAGCACACTGAAGCTTTCTTT. The chain links TRBV10-1 to TRBJ1-1; the D gene is possibly TRBD1 (5 bases). The CDR3 contains 12 residues. CDR1 and CDR2 (germline): WNHNN, SYGVQD (reference sequence). V lost 4 bases, J lost 3 bases, and 6 bases lay in between.